The next 30 T cell receptor beta chains were all read from a single sample in a study of control samples from healthy donors and cancer patients. Profiled with immunoSEQ multiplex PCR; TCRdb holds only in-frame clones, not every one. The table includes some 99,000 clones, around nine tenths detected once. Sequences were obtained from blood. These TCRs come from a human donor in good health. The donor label of this sample is uncertain.

The chain carries TRBV5-4 and TRBJ2-5; TRBD1 is a possible D gene (5 bases). CDR3 length equals 14 residues. Germline V lookup: CDR1 SGHNT, CDR2 YYREEE (reference sequence). V lost 0 bases and J lost 3, with 9 bases in between. The CDR3 sequence is CASSLGQGKETQYF. CDR3 sequence (DNA): TGTGCCAGCAGCTTGGGGCAGGGCAAAGAGACCCAGTACTTC.

This chain connects TRBV5-1 to TRBJ1-6; no firm D call. The CDR3 has 15 amino acids. V dropped 3 bases and J dropped 5 bases, with 12 bases sitting between them. Looked up from germline, CDR1 is SGHRS and CDR2 is YFSETQ. The CDR3 nucleotides read TGCGCCAGCAGCTACGACGACGGTCATAATTCACCCCTCCACTTT. Protein product: CASSYDDGHNSPLHF.

This clone was seen just once. The chain couples TRBV12-3 or TRBV12-4 to TRBJ2-1; TRBD2 agrees at 8 bases. The CDR3 contains 13 residues. V dropped 8 bases and J dropped 10; count of bases not matched to a gene: 10. CDR3 sequence: CASGPGGRGEQFF. CDR3 nucleotides: TGTGCCAGCGGGCCGGGGGGGCGAGGGGAGCAGTTCTTC.

This clone came up once. The chain recombines TRBV28 with TRBJ2-7; D is perhaps TRBD1 (6 bases). V dropped 6 bases and J dropped 3 bases, with 15 bases sitting between them. The CDR3 covers 14 residues. Germline lookup yields CDR1 MDHEN and CDR2 SYDVKM. The CDR3 is CASSPLEDSYEQYF. CDR3 DNA: TGTGCCAGCAGCCCTCTCGAGGACAGCTACGAGCAGTACTTC.

V usage is TRBV27 and J usage is TRBJ2-7, with 15 bases lining up with TRBD2. Germline CDR1 reads MNHEY; CDR2 reads SMNVEV (reference sequence). V shed 2 bases, J shed 4 bases, and the junction held 9 bases outside the gene matches. The CDR3 extends over 18 amino acids. The CDR3 coding sequence is TGTGCCAGCAGTTTAAGGACTAGCGGGGGGGTGGAGGTGTACGAGCAGTACTTC. Protein product: CASSLRTSGGVEVYEQYF.

The V call is TRBV12-5, the J call TRBJ2-3; possible D gene TRBD1, 6 bases. V shed 3 bases and J shed 2 bases, with 21 bases lying between them. CDR1 and CDR2 from the germline V gene are LGHNT and FRNRAP. This CDR3 has 18 residues. The CDR3 spells CASGLGGPMGHLTDTQYF. The CDR3 DNA reads TGTGCTAGTGGTTTAGGGGGTCCTATGGGGCATCTCACAGATACGCAGTATTTT.

The chain recombines TRBV3-1 (or the pseudogene TRBV3-2) with TRBJ1-5; D possibly corresponds to TRBD1 (5 bases). CDR1 and CDR2 from the germline V gene are LGHDT and YNNKEL (reference sequence). The length of the CDR3 is 18 residues. V shed 7 bases and J shed 5 bases, with 27 bases lying between them. The CDR3 spells CASTRGKGLGKRDQPQHF. CDR3 nucleotides: TGTGCCAGCACACGCGGAAAGGGACTAGGGAAGAGGGATCAGCCCCAGCATTTT.

The chain couples TRBV3-1 (or the pseudogene TRBV3-2) to TRBJ1-6, with 8 nucleotides matching TRBD1. V shed 7 bases, J shed 5 bases, and the junction held 1 base outside the gene matches. CDR3 length equals 13 residues. Germline CDR1 is LGHDT and CDR2 is YNNKEL (reference sequence). CDR3 coding DNA: TGTGCCAGCAAGGGACAGGATAATTCACCCCTCCACTTT. Protein product: CASKGQDNSPLHF.

The J gene is TRBJ2-5, the V gene TRBV2; 11 bases map to TRBD2. CDR1 SNHLY and CDR2 FYNNEI come from the germline V gene. With 4 bases clipped from V and 7 bases from J, the junction kept 8 bases outside the gene matches. This CDR3 region has 15 residues. For the CDR3, the DNA is TGTGCCAGCAGTGTTTTAGCGGGGGGGCGCGGGACCCAGTACTTC. This sequence encodes CASSVLAGGRGTQYF.

The chain couples TRBV5-1 to TRBJ1-1; TRBD1 matches 8 bases. Germline-derived CDR1 and CDR2 are SGHRS and YFSETQ. The CDR3 has 15 residues. The J segment lost 4 bases and the V segment lost 4 bases, leaving 9 bases of the junction unmatched. The chain's CDR3 is CASSPYDRGGTEAFF. The CDR3 coding sequence is TGCGCCAGCAGCCCCTATGACAGGGGCGGCACTGAAGCTTTCTTT.

The chain recombines TRBV2 with TRBJ1-1; the match to TRBD1 covers 7 bases. V gave up 8 bases and J gave up 10 bases; unmatched junction bases: 13. The CDR3 runs to 13 residues. Germline CDR1 SNHLY, CDR2 FYNNEI. CDR3 region: CASFYRGGTGAFF. CDR3 nucleotide sequence: TGTGCCAGCTTTTACAGGGGAGGCACGGGAGCTTTCTTT. Supplemented by reference TRBV2 and TRBJ1-1, the full variable domain reads EPEVTQTPSHQVTQMGQEVILRCVPISNHLYFYWYRQILGQKVEFLVSFYNNEISEKSEIFDDQFSVERPDGSNFTLKIRSTKLEDSAMYFCASFYRGGTGAFFGQGTRLTVV.

The chain has TRBV2 and TRBJ1-1; a possible D gene is TRBD1 (5 bases). Germline V gene data show CDR1 as SNHLY and CDR2 as FYNNEI. There are 13 residues in the CDR3. V lost 10 bases and J 5 bases, leaving 17 bases between the germline ends. The CDR3 coding sequence is TGTGCCACCACCCGGGACCCGGGGACTGAAGCTTTCTTT. As protein: CATTRDPGTEAFF. The variable domain in full, with the rest retrieved from reference TRBV2 and TRBJ1-1, is EPEVTQTPSHQVTQMGQEVILRCVPISNHLYFYWYRQILGQKVEFLVSFYNNEISEKSEIFDDQFSVERPDGSNFTLKIRSTKLEDSAMYFCATTRDPGTEAFFGQGTRLTVV.

This CDR3 is CASSWGTDTQYF. CDR3 sequence (DNA): TGTGCCAGCAGTTGGGGTACAGATACGCAGTATTTT. The chain couples TRBV27 to TRBJ2-3; no reliable D call. Trimming cost V 4 bases and J 3 bases, with 5 bases left between them. The germline V gene has CDR1 MNHEY and CDR2 SMNVEV (reference sequence). The CDR3 is made up of 12 amino acids.

J is TRBJ2-1 and V is TRBV15; a possible D gene is TRBD2 (7 bases). Trimming pared 4 bases from V and 6 bases from J, leaving 13 bases between. The germline V gene encodes CDR1 LNHNV and CDR2 YYDKDF (reference sequence). This CDR3 region has 14 residues. The CDR3 DNA is TGTGCCACCAGCAAGGGGGGGCCCTCCAATGAGCAGTTCTTC. It specifies CATSKGGPSNEQFF.

V usage is TRBV10-1 and J usage is TRBJ1-5; D is unresolved. The CDR3 is 14 amino acids. Germline V lookup: CDR1 WNHNN, CDR2 SYGVQD (reference sequence). Trimming shortened V by 3 bases and J by 3 bases, and 9 bases separated the two germline ends. The CDR3 coding sequence is TGCGCCAGCAGTGAAACCGGGCACAATCAGCCCCAGCATTTT. Protein: CASSETGHNQPQHF.

This clone has just a few counts. The V gene is TRBV25-1, the J gene TRBJ2-1; 7 nucleotides line up with TRBD2. The germline gives CDR1 MGHDK, CDR2 SYGVNS. The CDR3 sequence is 15 residues long. Trimming cost V 3 bases and J 9 bases; bases outside gene matches: 11. DNA for the CDR3: TGTGCCAGCAGTGAGGGCCCAGCGGGGTTCGCTGAGCAGTTCTTC. Amino acids: CASSEGPAGFAEQFF.

This clone was counted once. This sequence joins TRBV7-8 and TRBJ1-2; D gene uncertain. Germline V CDR1 and CDR2: SGHVS, FQNEAQ. V dropped 3 bases and J dropped 0 bases, with 20 bases sitting between them. The CDR3 has 18 amino acids. Here the CDR3 reads CASSFSGDPSMANYGYTF. CDR3 nucleotide sequence: TGTGCCAGCAGCTTTAGCGGTGACCCCAGTATGGCTAACTATGGCTACACCTTC.

This chain links TRBV2 with TRBJ2-3; 9 bases agree with TRBD2. This CDR3 comprises 14 residues. The V gene's germline CDR1 is SNHLY and CDR2 FYNNEI. Trimming at V came to 10 bases and at J to 6 bases, leaving 11 bases not matched to a gene. The CDR3 loop reads CATNQRGDGDTQYF. CDR3 coding DNA: TGTGCCACGAACCAGCGGGGGGATGGGGATACGCAGTATTTT.

The V call is TRBV19, the J call TRBJ2-7; D not certain. The ends were cut back, 10 bases at V and 6 bases at J, with 10 bases in the middle. CDR1 and CDR2 (germline): LNHDA, SQIVND (reference sequence). The CDR3 spans 10 residues. DNA for the CDR3: TGTGCCATAGGCCCAAGCGAGCAGTACTTC. Residues: CAIGPSEQYF. Combining the CDR3 with reference TRBV19 and TRBJ2-7 gives the whole variable domain DGGITQSPKYLFRKEGQNVTLSCEQNLNHDAMYWYRQDPGQGLRLIYYSQIVNDFQKGDIAEGYSVSREKKESFPLTVTSAQKNPTAFYLCAIGPSEQYFGPGTRLTVT.

This clone turned up a few times. DNA of the CDR3: TGTGCCATCAGTGCCGGGCCAGAAAGACAGAATGGCTACACCTTC. This codes for CAISAGPERQNGYTF. The chain recombines TRBV10-3 with TRBJ1-2; D is perhaps TRBD1 (5 bases). Deletions cut 4 bases from V and 6 bases from J, with 18 bases between. The CDR3 consists of 15 residues. The germline CDR1 and CDR2 sequences are ENHRY and SYGVKD.

J is TRBJ2-3 and V is TRBV25-1; D remains unclear. Germline V gene sequence: CDR1 MGHDK, CDR2 SYGVNS. V was cut by 1 base and J by 0 bases, with 5 bases left in between. The CDR3 consists of 14 residues. In nucleotides, the CDR3 is TGTGCCAGCAGTGAATCACGGAGCACAGATACGCAGTATTTT. This gives the protein CASSESRSTDTQYF. The full variable domain, in which reference TRBV25-1 and TRBJ2-3 provide the parts outside the CDR3, is EADIYQTPRYLVIGTGKKITLECSQTMGHDKMYWYQQDPGMELHLIHYSYGVNSTEKGDLSSESTVSRIRTEHFPLTLESARPSHTSQYLCASSESRSTDTQYFGPGTRLTVL.

This clone came up once. The gene calls are TRBV6-5 and TRBJ1-1; D is undetermined. CDR1 and CDR2 from the germline V gene are MNHEY and SVGAGI. V gave up 2 bases and J gave up 0 bases, with 4 bases separating them. The CDR3 runs 13 residues. This CDR3 reads CASSYRVNTEAFF. The CDR3 DNA reads as TGTGCCAGCAGTTACCGGGTGAACACTGAAGCTTTCTTT.

The genes are TRBV19 and TRBJ1-2; the D is unclear. This CDR3 has 11 residues. V lost 3 bases and J 7 bases, leaving 6 bases between the germline ends. Germline assignment: CDR1 LNHDA and CDR2 SQIVND (reference sequence). The CDR3 reads CASSIMGGYTF. In DNA form, the CDR3 reads TGTGCCAGTAGTATCATGGGTGGCTACACCTTC.

The chain combines TRBV2 with TRBJ2-7; no definite D call. Germline lookup yields CDR1 SNHLY and CDR2 FYNNEI. Trimming stripped 3 bases from V and 2 bases from J, with 8 bases between. The CDR3 loop spans 13 amino acids. The CDR3 bases are TGTGCCAGCAGTGAGGGGTTAGCCTACGAGCAGTACTTC. Protein product: CASSEGLAYEQYF.

V and J are TRBV10-1 and TRBJ1-4; D may be TRBD1 (6 bases). V was cut by 6 bases and J by 8 bases, with 16 bases left in between. Germline V gene lookup returns CDR1 WNHNN and CDR2 SYGVQD (reference sequence). This CDR3 has 14 residues. CDR3 coding DNA: TGCGCCAGCAGCCCGGGGGCTGTCGGCGAAAAACTGTTTTTT. Translation: CASSPGAVGEKLFF.

This clone came up a few times. The V call is TRBV5-1, the J call TRBJ1-1; D gene uncertain. The V end was cut by 4 bases, the J end by 1 base, with 11 bases between. The CDR3 consists of 14 residues. The germline CDR1 and CDR2 sequences are SGHRS and YFSETQ. The CDR3 here is CASSPGPQNTEAFF. The CDR3 region has the DNA TGCGCCAGCAGCCCTGGGCCTCAGAACACTGAAGCTTTCTTT. Using reference TRBV5-1 and TRBJ1-1 for the parts outside the CDR3, the full variable domain is KAGVTQTPRYLIKTRGQQVTLSCSPISGHRSVSWYQQTPGQGLQFLFEYFSETQRNKGNFPGRFSGRQFSNSRSEMNVSTLELGDSALYLCASSPGPQNTEAFFGQGTRLTVV.

The chain employs TRBV9 and TRBJ1-1, with D unclear. The germline V gene has CDR1 SGDLS and CDR2 YYNGEE. Trimming took off 3 bases at V and 5 bases at J, with 11 bases between the two ends. This CDR3 is 13 amino acids long. CDR3 sequence reads: CASSAQVDTEAFF. The CDR3 nucleotides read TGTGCCAGCAGCGCCCAGGTTGATACTGAAGCTTTCTTT.

This clone was seen only a few times. The chain employs TRBV20-1 and TRBJ1-4, with TRBD1 matching over 9 bases. V lost 3 bases and J lost 5; bases outside the gene matches: 7. Germline V gives CDR1 DFQATT, CDR2 SNEGSKA (reference sequence). The CDR3 is made up of 15 amino acids. DNA of the CDR3: TGCAGTGCTAGTGATGCGGGACAGGGCAATGAAAAACTGTTTTTT. This translates into CSASDAGQGNEKLFF.

The genes are TRBV28 and TRBJ1-2, with D possibly being TRBD1 (6 bases). The V end lost 6 bases, the J end lost 1 base, and 18 bases lay between the germline ends. Germline CDR1 and CDR2: MDHEN and SYDVKM. This CDR3 comprises 16 residues. The CDR3 loop reads CASRPLGQSGNYGYTF. For the CDR3, the DNA is TGTGCCAGCAGACCCCTCGGACAGAGCGGTAACTATGGCTACACCTTC.

The chain has TRBV29-1 and TRBJ1-3; D call uncertain. Trimming took 5 bases from V and 1 from J, leaving 9 bases between them. This CDR3 comprises 13 residues. Looked up from germline, CDR1 is SQVTM and CDR2 is ANQGSEA. In DNA, the CDR3 is TGCAGCGTTATTGGGTTGTCTGGAAACACCATATATTTT. Its protein product is CSVIGLSGNTIYF.